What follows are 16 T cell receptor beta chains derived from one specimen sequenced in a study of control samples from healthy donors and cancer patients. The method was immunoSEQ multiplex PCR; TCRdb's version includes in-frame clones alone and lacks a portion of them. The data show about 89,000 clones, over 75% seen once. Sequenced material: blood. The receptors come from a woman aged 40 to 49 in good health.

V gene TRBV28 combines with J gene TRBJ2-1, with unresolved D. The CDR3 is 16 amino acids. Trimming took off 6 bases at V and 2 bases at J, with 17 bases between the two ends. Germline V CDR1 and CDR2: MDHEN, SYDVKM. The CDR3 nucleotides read TGTGCCAGCAGGCCAGGAAGAGTAGCCGCCTACAATGAGCAGTTCTTC. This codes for CASRPGRVAAYNEQFF. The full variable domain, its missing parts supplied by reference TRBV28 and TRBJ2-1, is DVKVTQSSRYLVKRTGEKVFLECVQDMDHENMFWYRQDPGLGLRLIYFSYDVKMKEKGDIPEGYSVSREKKERFSLILESASTNQTSMYLCASRPGRVAAYNEQFFGPGTRLTVL.

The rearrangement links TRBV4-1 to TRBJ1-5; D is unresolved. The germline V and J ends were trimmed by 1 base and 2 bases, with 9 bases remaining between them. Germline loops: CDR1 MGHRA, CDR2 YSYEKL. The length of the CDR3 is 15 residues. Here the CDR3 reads CASSQGTVGNQPQHF. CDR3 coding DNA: TGCGCCAGCAGCCAAGGAACAGTCGGCAATCAGCCCCAGCATTTT.

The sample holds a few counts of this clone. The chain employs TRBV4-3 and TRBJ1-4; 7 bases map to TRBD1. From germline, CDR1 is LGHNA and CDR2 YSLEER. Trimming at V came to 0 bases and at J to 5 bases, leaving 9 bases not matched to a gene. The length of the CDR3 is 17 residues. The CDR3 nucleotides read TGCGCCAGCAGCCAAGAGCCCCTGGGACAGCCGAATGAAAAACTGTTTTTT. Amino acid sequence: CASSQEPLGQPNEKLFF.

CDR3 loop: CASRKGTGSTEAFF. In DNA form, the CDR3 reads TGTGCCAGCAGAAAAGGGACAGGTAGCACTGAAGCTTTCTTT. The chain is built from TRBV6-5 and TRBJ1-1, with 8 positions matching TRBD1. Germline-derived CDR1 and CDR2 are MNHEY and SVGAGI. J lost 4 bases, V lost 6 bases, and 7 bases had no gene match. The CDR3 is 14 amino acids.

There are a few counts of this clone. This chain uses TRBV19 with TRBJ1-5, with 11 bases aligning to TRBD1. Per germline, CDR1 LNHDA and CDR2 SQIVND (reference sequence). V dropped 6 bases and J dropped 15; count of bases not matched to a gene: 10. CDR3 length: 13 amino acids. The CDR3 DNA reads TGTGCCAGTAGCCGACCTGGGACAGGGGGGGTGCATTTT. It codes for CASSRPGTGGVHF.

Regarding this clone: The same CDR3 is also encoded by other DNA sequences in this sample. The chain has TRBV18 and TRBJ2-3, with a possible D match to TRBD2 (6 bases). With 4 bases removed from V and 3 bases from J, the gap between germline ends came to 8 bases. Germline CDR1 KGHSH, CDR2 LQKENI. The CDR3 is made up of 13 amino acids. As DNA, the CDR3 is TGTGCCAGCTCACTTCGGGGGACAGATACGCAGTATTTT. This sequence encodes CASSLRGTDTQYF.

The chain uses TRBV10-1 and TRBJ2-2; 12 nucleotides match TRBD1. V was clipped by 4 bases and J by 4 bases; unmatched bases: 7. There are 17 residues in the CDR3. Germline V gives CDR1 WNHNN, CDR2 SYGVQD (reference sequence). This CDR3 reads CASSAAGTGGFTGELFF. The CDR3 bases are TGCGCCAGCAGTGCCGCCGGGACAGGGGGCTTCACCGGGGAGCTGTTTTTT.

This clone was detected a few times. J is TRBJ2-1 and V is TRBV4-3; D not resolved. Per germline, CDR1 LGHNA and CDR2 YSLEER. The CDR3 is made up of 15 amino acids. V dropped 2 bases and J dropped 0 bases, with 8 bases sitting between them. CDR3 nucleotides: TGCGCCAGCAGCCAATCGGTCAGCTCCTACAATGAGCAGTTCTTC. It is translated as CASSQSVSSYNEQFF.

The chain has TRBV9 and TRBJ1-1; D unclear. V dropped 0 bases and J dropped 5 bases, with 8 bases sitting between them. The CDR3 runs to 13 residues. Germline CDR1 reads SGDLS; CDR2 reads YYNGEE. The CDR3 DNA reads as TGTGCCAGCAGCGTAGGGGAGAGGACTGAAGCTTTCTTT. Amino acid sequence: CASSVGERTEAFF. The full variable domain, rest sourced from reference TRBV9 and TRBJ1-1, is DSGVTQTPKHLITATGQRVTLRCSPRSGDLSVYWYQQSLDQGLQFLIQYYNGEERAKGNILERFSAQQFPDLHSELNLSSLELGDSALYFCASSVGERTEAFFGQGTRLTVV.

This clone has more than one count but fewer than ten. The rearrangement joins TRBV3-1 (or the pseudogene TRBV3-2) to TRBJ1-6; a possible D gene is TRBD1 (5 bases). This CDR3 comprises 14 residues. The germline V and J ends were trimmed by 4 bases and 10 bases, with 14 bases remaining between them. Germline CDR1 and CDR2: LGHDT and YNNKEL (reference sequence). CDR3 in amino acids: CASSPSKGWSPLHF. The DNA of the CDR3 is TGTGCCAGCAGCCCTTCGAAGGGGTGGTCACCCCTCCACTTT.

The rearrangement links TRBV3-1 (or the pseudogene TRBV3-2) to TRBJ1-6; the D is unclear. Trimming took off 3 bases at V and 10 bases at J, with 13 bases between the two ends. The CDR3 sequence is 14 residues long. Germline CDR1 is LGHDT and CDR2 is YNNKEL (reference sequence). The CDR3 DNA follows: TGTGCCAGCAGCCATGGGAACTTTTTCTCACCCCTCCACTTT. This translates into CASSHGNFFSPLHF.

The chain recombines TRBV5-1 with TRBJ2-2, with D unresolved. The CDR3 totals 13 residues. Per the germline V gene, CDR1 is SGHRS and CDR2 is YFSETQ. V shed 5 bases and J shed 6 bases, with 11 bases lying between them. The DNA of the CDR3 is TGCGCCAGCAGAGCTCTGTTGGCCGGGGAGCTGTTTTTT. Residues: CASRALLAGELFF.

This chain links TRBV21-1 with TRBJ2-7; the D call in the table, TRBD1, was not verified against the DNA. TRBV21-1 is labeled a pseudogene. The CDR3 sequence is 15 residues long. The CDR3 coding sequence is TGTGCCAGCAGCACGACAGTTCAGAGCTCCTACGAGCAGTACTTC. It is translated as CASSTTVQSSYEQYF.

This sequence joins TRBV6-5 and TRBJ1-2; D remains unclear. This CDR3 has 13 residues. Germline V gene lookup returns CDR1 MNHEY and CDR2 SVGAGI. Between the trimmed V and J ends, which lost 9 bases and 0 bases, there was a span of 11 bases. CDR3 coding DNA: TGTGCCAGTCGGGCCTTTCCTAACTATGGCTACACCTTC. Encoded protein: CASRAFPNYGYTF.

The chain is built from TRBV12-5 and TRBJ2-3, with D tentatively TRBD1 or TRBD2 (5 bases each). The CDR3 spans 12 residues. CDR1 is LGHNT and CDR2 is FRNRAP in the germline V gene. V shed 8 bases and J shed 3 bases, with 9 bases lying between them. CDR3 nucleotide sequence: TGTGCTAGTTCCGGGGCAACAGATACGCAGTATTTT. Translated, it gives CASSGATDTQYF.

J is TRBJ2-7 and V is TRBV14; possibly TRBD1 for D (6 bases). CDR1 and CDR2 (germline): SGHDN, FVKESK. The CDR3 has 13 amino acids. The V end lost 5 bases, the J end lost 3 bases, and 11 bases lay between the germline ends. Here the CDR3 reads CASSYRALYEQYF. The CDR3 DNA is TGTGCCAGCAGCTACAGGGCCCTCTACGAGCAGTACTTC. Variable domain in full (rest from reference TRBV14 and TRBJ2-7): EAGVTQFPSHSVIEKGQTVTLRCDPISGHDNLYWYRRVMGKEIKFLLHFVKESKQDESGMPNNRFLAERTGGTYSTLKVQPAELEDSGVYFCASSYRALYEQYFGPGTRLTVT.